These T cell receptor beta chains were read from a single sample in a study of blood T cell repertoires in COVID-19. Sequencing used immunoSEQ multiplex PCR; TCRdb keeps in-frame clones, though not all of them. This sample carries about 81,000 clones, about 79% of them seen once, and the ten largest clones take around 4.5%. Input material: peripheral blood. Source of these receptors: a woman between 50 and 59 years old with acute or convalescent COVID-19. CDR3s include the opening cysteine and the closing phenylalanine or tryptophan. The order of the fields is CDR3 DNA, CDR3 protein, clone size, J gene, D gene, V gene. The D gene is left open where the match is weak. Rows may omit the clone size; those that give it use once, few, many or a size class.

CDR3nt: TGCGCCAGCAGCGGCGGGACAGGGGGCTCCTACAATGAGCAGTTCTTC
CDR3aa: CASSGGTGGSYNEQFF
abundance: NA
j_gene: TRBJ2-1
d_gene: TRBD1
v_gene: TRBV5-1

CDR3nt: TGTGCCAGCTCACCAATCCAGGGAATCACAGATACGCAGTATTTT
CDR3aa: CASSPIQGITDTQYF
abundance: NA
j_gene: TRBJ2-3
d_gene: NA
v_gene: TRBV18

CDR3nt: TGTGCCAGCAGCTTAGGAGGACAAACTGAGCAGTTCTTC
CDR3aa: CASSLGGQTEQFF
abundance: NA
j_gene: TRBJ2-1
d_gene: NA
v_gene: TRBV11-3

CDR3nt: TGTGCCATCAGCGAGGGATCACAGGTGTCCTTCCGTGGCTACACCTTC
CDR3aa: CAISEGSQVSFRGYTF
abundance: NA
j_gene: TRBJ1-2
d_gene: NA
v_gene: TRBV10-3

CDR3nt: TGTGCCAGCAAGGGCAGGGATTTTGCTTTCTTT
CDR3aa: CASKGRDFAFF
abundance: few
j_gene: TRBJ1-1
d_gene: NA
v_gene: TRBV28

CDR3nt: TGTGCCAGCAGCTTCTCGATTGAGGCTGGGGCCAACGTCCTGACTTTC
CDR3aa: CASSFSIEAGANVLTF
abundance: NA
j_gene: TRBJ2-6
d_gene: NA
v_gene: TRBV5-5

CDR3nt: TGCGCCAGCAGCTTGGCAGGGGTGTCCACTGGGGCCAACGTCCTGACTTTC
CDR3aa: CASSLAGVSTGANVLTF
abundance: NA
j_gene: TRBJ2-6
d_gene: NA
v_gene: TRBV5-1

CDR3nt: TGTGCCAGCAGTTACTGGCGGGGGGAGGATACGCAGTATTTT
CDR3aa: CASSYWRGEDTQYF
abundance: NA
j_gene: TRBJ2-3
d_gene: TRBD2
v_gene: TRBV6-6

CDR3nt: TGCGCCAGCTTGACAGGGCACGCTGAAAAACTGTTTTTT
CDR3aa: CASLTGHAEKLFF
abundance: NA
j_gene: TRBJ1-4
d_gene: TRBD1
v_gene: TRBV5-1

CDR3nt: TGTGCCAGCAGCTTAGACGGGACAGGGTGGGATACGCAGTATTTT
CDR3aa: CASSLDGTGWDTQYF
abundance: NA
j_gene: TRBJ2-3
d_gene: TRBD1
v_gene: TRBV7-9

CDR3nt: TGTGCCAGCAGCCCGATCGAGGACTTACAAGAGACCCAGTACTTC
CDR3aa: CASSPIEDLQETQYF
abundance: NA
j_gene: TRBJ2-5
d_gene: NA
v_gene: TRBV4-2

CDR3nt: TGTGCCAGCAGCATTCCGGGAGAGACCCAGTACTTC
CDR3aa: CASSIPGETQYF
abundance: once
j_gene: TRBJ2-5
d_gene: NA
v_gene: TRBV5-4

CDR3nt: TGTGCCAGCAGCAAACTGACCTATAATTCACCCCTCCACTTT
CDR3aa: CASSKLTYNSPLHF
abundance: NA
j_gene: TRBJ1-6
d_gene: NA
v_gene: TRBV6-2/TRBV6-3

CDR3nt: TGTGCCAGCAGTCTTACACAGGGGGCGGGAGGCTACACCTTC
CDR3aa: CASSLTQGAGGYTF
abundance: few
j_gene: TRBJ1-2
d_gene: TRBD1
v_gene: TRBV6-5

CDR3nt: TGTGCCAGCAGTAGAGGGGGCGCAGGTCAGCCCCAGCATTTT
CDR3aa: CASSRGGAGQPQHF
abundance: NA
j_gene: TRBJ1-5
d_gene: TRBD1
v_gene: TRBV2

CDR3nt: TGTGCCTCCAGGGGTGATGAAAGTGAAGCTTTCTTT
CDR3aa: CASRGDESEAFF
abundance: few
j_gene: TRBJ1-1
d_gene: NA
v_gene: TRBV19

CDR3nt: TGTGCCAGAAGCTCCGGGATGAGCTCTGGAAACACCATATATTTT
CDR3aa: CARSSGMSSGNTIYF
abundance: NA
j_gene: TRBJ1-3
d_gene: NA
v_gene: TRBV5-3

CDR3nt: TGTGCCAGCAGCCAAGACGGGACTACTTGGGCCGAGCAGTACTTC
CDR3aa: CASSQDGTTWAEQYF
abundance: NA
j_gene: TRBJ2-7
d_gene: TRBD2
v_gene: TRBV4-2

CDR3nt: TGTGCCAGCAGTTTCCGGGGACTTAATTCACCCCTCCACTTT
CDR3aa: CASSFRGLNSPLHF
abundance: NA
j_gene: TRBJ1-6
d_gene: NA
v_gene: TRBV27

CDR3nt: TGTGCCACCAAGGACTTATCGAACACTGAAGCTTTCTTT
CDR3aa: CATKDLSNTEAFF
abundance: NA
j_gene: TRBJ1-1
d_gene: NA
v_gene: TRBV15

CDR3nt: TGTGCCAGCTCTCGGGACCGGGGGGCTAACTATGGCTACACCTTC
CDR3aa: CASSRDRGANYGYTF
abundance: NA
j_gene: TRBJ1-2
d_gene: NA
v_gene: TRBV18

CDR3nt: TGCGCCAGCAGCTCAGGCGACTCTGGAAACACCATATATTTT
CDR3aa: CASSSGDSGNTIYF
abundance: NA
j_gene: TRBJ1-3
d_gene: NA
v_gene: TRBV5-1

CDR3nt: TGTGCCAGCAGCGGGGGAGGGAACACTGAAGCTTTCTTT
CDR3aa: CASSGGGNTEAFF
abundance: once
j_gene: TRBJ1-1
d_gene: NA
v_gene: TRBV7-8

CDR3nt: TGTGCCAGCAGCTTAGCGAGGACTAGCGGGGGGCTCAACGAGCAGTACTTC
CDR3aa: CASSLARTSGGLNEQYF
abundance: NA
j_gene: TRBJ2-7
d_gene: TRBD2
v_gene: TRBV7-9

CDR3nt: TGTGCCATCAGTCGCGTTTTAGGACAGGGGGACGGAGGCTACACCTTC
CDR3aa: CAISRVLGQGDGGYTF
abundance: NA
j_gene: TRBJ1-2
d_gene: TRBD1
v_gene: TRBV10-3

CDR3nt: TGTGCCAGCAGCCCGTCTAGCGGGGGGGCCTCCGGGGAGCTGTTTTTT
CDR3aa: CASSPSSGGASGELFF
abundance: NA
j_gene: TRBJ2-2
d_gene: TRBD2
v_gene: TRBV7-3

CDR3nt: TGTGCCAGCAGTGAGCGCCTTTGGACTAGCGGGGGTTTTGGGACAGATACGCAGTATTTT
CDR3aa: CASSERLWTSGGFGTDTQYF
abundance: NA
j_gene: TRBJ2-3
d_gene: TRBD2
v_gene: TRBV6-1

CDR3nt: TGTGCCAGCAGCTTAGAGCCCACGGGGGGGCAGTTCTTC
CDR3aa: CASSLEPTGGQFF
abundance: NA
j_gene: TRBJ2-1
d_gene: TRBD2
v_gene: TRBV11-2

CDR3nt: TGTGCCAGCAGCTTAGAGCCTAGCGGGGGGCTGATAAACTTC
CDR3aa: CASSLEPSGGLINF
abundance: NA
j_gene: TRBJ2-7
d_gene: TRBD2
v_gene: TRBV11-2

CDR3nt: TGTGCCAGCAGCTTGGGTGACAGGGCTGATAATTCACCCCTCCACTTT
CDR3aa: CASSLGDRADNSPLHF
abundance: NA
j_gene: TRBJ1-6
d_gene: TRBD1
v_gene: TRBV5-4

CDR3nt: TGCGCCAGCAGCCCTCACCGGGGTTACAATGAGCAGTTCTTC
CDR3aa: CASSPHRGYNEQFF
abundance: NA
j_gene: TRBJ2-1
d_gene: NA
v_gene: TRBV4-3

CDR3nt: TGTGCCTCACAAGCGGGGGGCACCGGGGAGCTGTTTTTT
CDR3aa: CASQAGGTGELFF
abundance: NA
j_gene: TRBJ2-2
d_gene: TRBD2
v_gene: TRBV2

CDR3nt: TGCAGCGTTGTAGGGGGCGAAGGGGCGGGCAATGAAAAACTGTTTTTT
CDR3aa: CSVVGGEGAGNEKLFF
abundance: NA
j_gene: TRBJ1-4
d_gene: TRBD1
v_gene: TRBV29-1

CDR3nt: TGTGCCAGCAACCCCCTTCAGACCTATAATTCACCCCTCCACTTT
CDR3aa: CASNPLQTYNSPLHF
abundance: once
j_gene: TRBJ1-6
d_gene: NA
v_gene: TRBV28

CDR3nt: TGCGCCAGCAGCTCCCGGGGGGAGGCCGGGGAGCTGTTTTTT
CDR3aa: CASSSRGEAGELFF
abundance: NA
j_gene: TRBJ2-2
d_gene: TRBD2
v_gene: TRBV5-1

CDR3nt: TGTGCCTGGAGTACAGGACAGGGGCGATCACCCCTCCACTTT
CDR3aa: CAWSTGQGRSPLHF
abundance: NA
j_gene: TRBJ1-6
d_gene: TRBD1
v_gene: TRBV30

CDR3nt: TGTGCCAGCAGCGGGAGTCGGAATTCACCCCTCCACTTT
CDR3aa: CASSGSRNSPLHF
abundance: NA
j_gene: TRBJ1-6
d_gene: NA
v_gene: TRBV5-6

CDR3nt: TGTGCCAGCACCCCCGCGGGGGCCCATTATGGCTACACCTTC
CDR3aa: CASTPAGAHYGYTF
abundance: NA
j_gene: TRBJ1-2
d_gene: NA
v_gene: TRBV11-2

CDR3nt: TGCGCCAGCAGCTTTAAACAGGGCGGAGAACCCCTCCACTTT
CDR3aa: CASSFKQGGEPLHF
abundance: NA
j_gene: TRBJ1-6
d_gene: NA
v_gene: TRBV5-1

CDR3nt: TGTGCCAGCAGTCTTTCAGGGGCTAATTCACCCCTCCACTTT
CDR3aa: CASSLSGANSPLHF
abundance: NA
j_gene: TRBJ1-6
d_gene: NA
v_gene: TRBV7-9

CDR3nt: TGTGCCAGCAGCTTAGTTGGGGCGGGGGGTGAGCAGTTCTTC
CDR3aa: CASSLVGAGGEQFF
abundance: NA
j_gene: TRBJ2-1
d_gene: TRBD2
v_gene: TRBV7-2

CDR3nt: TGTGCCACTGCGGACAGCCCTTACTATGGCTACACCTTC
CDR3aa: CATADSPYYGYTF
abundance: NA
j_gene: TRBJ1-2
d_gene: NA
v_gene: TRBV6-6

CDR3nt: TGTGCCAGCAGTTTGGTATTCCGGGAAAAACTGTTTTTT
CDR3aa: CASSLVFREKLFF
abundance: NA
j_gene: TRBJ1-4
d_gene: NA
v_gene: TRBV27

CDR3nt: TGTGCCAGCAGTTACTGGCAGGAGGCCAACTATGGCTACACCTTC
CDR3aa: CASSYWQEANYGYTF
abundance: once
j_gene: TRBJ1-2
d_gene: NA
v_gene: TRBV6-5

CDR3nt: TGTGCCATCATCCCAACCGGGAATGAAAAACTGTTTTTT
CDR3aa: CAIIPTGNEKLFF
abundance: NA
j_gene: TRBJ1-4
d_gene: NA
v_gene: TRBV10-3

CDR3nt: TGTGCCAGCAGTGAAGCAGGCCCGAGGAACTATGGCTACACCTTC
CDR3aa: CASSEAGPRNYGYTF
abundance: NA
j_gene: TRBJ1-2
d_gene: NA
v_gene: TRBV6-1

CDR3nt: TGTGCCAGCAGCACCGCGGGACTAGGGACGCAGTATTTT
CDR3aa: CASSTAGLGTQYF
abundance: NA
j_gene: TRBJ2-3
d_gene: TRBD2
v_gene: TRBV5-6